These T cell receptor beta chains were read from a single sample in a study of CD8+CD57+ T cells in acquired aplastic anemia. TCRdb processed the reads anew with MiXCR; each CDR3 protein has one entry. The sample carries approximately 81,000 distinct CDR3 sequences, less than 60% recorded once. The sequenced material came from sorted CD4+, CD8+, or CD8+CD57+ T cells (not recorded which) from PBMCs. The receptors derive from a human donor in good health, serving as a control. The CDR3 runs from the conserved cysteine through the conserved F or W. D genes are given only for firm matches. A clone size is listed for some rows: how often the clone was seen (once, few, many), or a class if it is expanded.

DNA: TGCGCCAGCAGCCCCCCCAAGGGGACTGAAGCTTTCTTT; CDR3: CASSPPKGTEAFF; size: .; J: TRBJ1-1; V: TRBV5-1; D: .
DNA: TGTGCCAGCAGCTTTTGGCAGGGGAATGAGCAGTTCTTC; CDR3: CASSFWQGNEQFF; size: few; J: TRBJ2-1; V: TRBV5-5; D: .
DNA: TGCAGTGCTAGACACGGACAGCTTAATTCACCCCTCCACTTT; CDR3: CSARHGQLNSPLHF; size: .; J: TRBJ1-6; V: TRBV20-1; D: .
DNA: TGCAGTGCCACCAGTGACCCGGGGCAGCTCAATGAGCAGTTCTTC; CDR3: CSATSDPGQLNEQFF; size: .; J: TRBJ2-1; V: TRBV20-1; D: .
DNA: TGTGCCATCAGTGAAGGGGCAGGGGCCGATTCACCCCTCCACTTT; CDR3: CAISEGAGADSPLHF; size: .; J: TRBJ1-6; V: TRBV10-3; D: .
DNA: TGTGCCAGAACTTCGGGGGGCGGGACCTACAATGAGCAGTTCTTC; CDR3: CARTSGGGTYNEQFF; size: many; J: TRBJ2-1; V: TRBV2; D: .
DNA: TGCAGTGCTACCCGTACAGGGAGCGCTGAAGCTTTCTTT; CDR3: CSATRTGSAEAFF; size: .; J: TRBJ1-1; V: TRBV20-1; D: .
DNA: TGTGCCAGCAGCTTAGCCCGATACGATTCGCTGGCTGAAGCTTTCTTT; CDR3: CASSLARYDSLAEAFF; size: many; J: TRBJ1-1; V: TRBV7-9; D: .
DNA: TGTGCCAGCAGCCCGACCGGGCCACCAAATCATCTCCTCCACTTT; CDR3: CASSPTGPPNHLLHF; size: few; J: TRBJ1-6; V: TRBV27; D: .
DNA: TGTGCCAGCAGTTTATCGGCAGGGGATAGTGATCAGCCCCAGCATTTT; CDR3: CASSLSAGDSDQPQHF; size: .; J: TRBJ1-5; V: TRBV27; D: .
DNA: TGTGCCACCTGCAGGGACAGCAATCAGCCCCAGCATTTT; CDR3: CATCRDSNQPQHF; size: .; J: TRBJ1-5; V: TRBV15; D: .
DNA: TGTGCCAGCAGTTTTCTTAATCAGGCCCCCTACGAGCAGTACTTC; CDR3: CASSFLNQAPYEQYF; size: few; J: TRBJ2-7; V: TRBV12-3/TRBV12-4; D: .
DNA: TGTGCCACCAGTGATCCCGGGAGCCTCGGTGGCACAGATACGCAGTATTTT; CDR3: CATSDPGSLGGTDTQYF; size: .; J: TRBJ2-3; V: TRBV24-1; D: .
DNA: TGTGCCAGCAGTTACTCATGGCAGGGGAATGAAAAACTGTTTTTT; CDR3: CASSYSWQGNEKLFF; size: few; J: TRBJ1-4; V: TRBV6-5; D: .
DNA: TGTGCCAGCAGCGGCAACCGGGACTACGACAATGAGCAGTTCTTC; CDR3: CASSGNRDYDNEQFF; size: .; J: TRBJ2-1; V: TRBV7-9; D: TRBD2
DNA: TGTGCCAGCAGCCCTGAAGTATACACAGATACGCAGTATTTT; CDR3: CASSPEVYTDTQYF; size: .; J: TRBJ2-3; V: TRBV4-2; D: .
DNA: TGCGCCAGCAGCTGGGGACTAGCCACGGATGAGCAGTTCTTC; CDR3: CASSWGLATDEQFF; size: .; J: TRBJ2-1; V: TRBV5-1; D: TRBD2
DNA: TGTGCCAGCAGCTTGACTAGCAGGAGCACCGGGGAGCTGTTTTTT; CDR3: CASSLTSRSTGELFF; size: .; J: TRBJ2-2; V: TRBV11-3; D: TRBD2
DNA: TGTGCCAGCAGGAAAGGACAAGCCTTCTACAATGAGCAGTTCTTC; CDR3: CASRKGQAFYNEQFF; size: many; J: TRBJ2-1; V: TRBV11-1; D: .
DNA: TGCGCCAGCAGTGAGACACAGAACACCGGGGAGCTGTTTTTT; CDR3: CASSETQNTGELFF; size: .; J: TRBJ2-2; V: TRBV10-2; D: .
DNA: TGCGCCAGCAGCCAAAGCCAGCTGGCAGAGGACTACGAGCAGTACTTC; CDR3: CASSQSQLAEDYEQYF; size: .; J: TRBJ2-7; V: TRBV4-1; D: .
DNA: TGTGCCAGCAGTGAGGACGGGGCACCGAACACTGAAGCCCTCTTT; CDR3: CASSEDGAPNTEALF; size: .; J: TRBJ1-1; V: TRBV2; D: .
DNA: TGTGCCAGCAGTTGGACCTTGGGGGACACTGAAGCTTTCTTT; CDR3: CASSWTLGDTEAFF; size: few; J: TRBJ1-1; V: TRBV12-3/TRBV12-4; D: .
DNA: TGCGCCAGCAGCCAAGGGTGGGGGGGTCGGCCTAGCGAGCAGTACTTC; CDR3: CASSQGWGGRPSEQYF; size: many; J: TRBJ2-7; V: TRBV4-1; D: TRBD2
DNA: TGTGCCAGCAGCCAAGATTGGGCTAGCGAGCAGCTCTTC; CDR3: CASSQDWASEQLF; size: .; J: TRBJ2-1; V: TRBV3-1; D: .
DNA: TGTGCCAGTAGTATTGGGCATACGCAGTATTTT; CDR3: CASSIGHTQYF; size: .; J: TRBJ2-3; V: TRBV19; D: .
DNA: TGTGCCAGCAGATTAGCGTCAAGTTTTTACAATGAGCAGTTCTTC; CDR3: CASRLASSFYNEQFF; size: many; J: TRBJ2-1; V: TRBV12-3/TRBV12-4; D: .
DNA: TGTGCCAGCAGCCAAGTTGGCGGGGGGGCCTACGAGCAGTACTTC; CDR3: CASSQVGGGAYEQYF; size: many; J: TRBJ2-7; V: TRBV3-1; D: TRBD2
DNA: TGTGCCAGCAGCCCAAGGACAGGGGATGAAGGAAACACCATATATTTT; CDR3: CASSPRTGDEGNTIYF; size: few; J: TRBJ1-3; V: TRBV9; D: TRBD1
DNA: TGTGCCACCAGCAGAGCGCCTACAGGGTCCACTGAAGCTTTCTTT; CDR3: CATSRAPTGSTEAFF; size: .; J: TRBJ1-1; V: TRBV15; D: .
DNA: TGTGCCACCAGCAGAGATAGGGCAGGGGCATACGAGCAGTACTTC; CDR3: CATSRDRAGAYEQYF; size: .; J: TRBJ2-7; V: TRBV15; D: .
DNA: TGTGCCAGCAAGGAGTTTAACACTGAAGCTTTCTTT; CDR3: CASKEFNTEAFF; size: .; J: TRBJ1-1; V: TRBV28; D: .
DNA: TGTGCCACCAGGGGACAGGGGGGGACTGAAGCTTTCTTT; CDR3: CATRGQGGTEAFF; size: once; J: TRBJ1-1; V: TRBV24-1; D: TRBD1
DNA: TGTGCCTGGAGCTCTGTAAACGGACAAAGAGCTTTCTTT; CDR3: CAWSSVNGQRAFF; size: .; J: TRBJ1-1; V: TRBV30; D: .
DNA: TGTGCCAGCAGTGAGGGACAGGGGGCAGACGAGCAGTACTTC; CDR3: CASSEGQGADEQYF; size: .; J: TRBJ2-7; V: TRBV12-3/TRBV12-4; D: TRBD1